Listed here are 23 T cell receptor beta chains from one sample, sequenced in a study of cytomegalovirus exposure and HLA in healthy donors. The PCR employed 60 Vbeta primers together with 13 Jbeta primers. Method: immunoSEQ multiplex PCR; TCRdb's copy keeps in-frame clones and lacks some. Of roughly 160,000 clones in the sample, roughly 77% were seen once. Source material: PBMCs. The origin of the receptors is a woman aged 45-60 years in good health and CMV-seropositive.

This clone was recorded only once. At one end, the junction sequence differs from germline, possibly due to a read error. The rearrangement uses TRBV7-2 and TRBJ2-1; D may be TRBD1 (6 bases). The CDR3 sequence is 14 residues long. CDR1 SGHTA and CDR2 FQGNSA come from the germline V gene. CDR3 DNA: TGTGCCAGCAGCTTAAGAGATAGGGGGAATGAGCAGCTCTTC. Translated, it gives CASSLRDRGNEQLF.

The chain combines TRBV18 with TRBJ2-1; 8 bases are a match to TRBD2. Germline lookup yields CDR1 KGHSH and CDR2 LQKENI. This CDR3 is 16 amino acids long. Trimming took 2 bases from V and 7 from J; bases not matched to a gene: 10. DNA for the CDR3: TGTGCCAGCTCACCAACCCTTGCGGGAGGCAGGAATGAGCAGTTCTTC. Translating it yields CASSPTLAGGRNEQFF.

This clone was seen a handful of times. The genes are TRBV28 and TRBJ2-7, with D possibly being TRBD2 (6 bases). The CDR3 covers 14 residues. The V gene's germline CDR1 is MDHEN and CDR2 SYDVKM. Trimming shortened V by 3 bases and J by 2 bases, and 11 bases separated the two germline ends. CDR3 in amino acids: CASSLGGLPYEQYF. Here the CDR3 DNA reads TGTGCCAGCAGTTTGGGAGGACTCCCCTACGAGCAGTACTTC.

This clone was recorded once. V usage is TRBV4-3 and J usage is TRBJ2-2; D gene ambiguous. CDR3 length: 17 residues. The V end lost 2 bases, the J end lost 7 bases, and 20 bases lay between the germline ends. Germline lookup yields CDR1 LGHNA and CDR2 YSLEER. For the CDR3, the DNA is TGCGCCAGCAGCCAACGAAGGCATTCGCCCGGCGGCGGGGAGCTGTTTTTT. It specifies CASSQRRHSPGGGELFF.

This chain joins TRBV7-2 and TRBJ1-2, with 9 bases aligning to TRBD1. This CDR3 is 14 amino acids long. The germline V gene encodes CDR1 SGHTA and CDR2 FQGNSA. Trimming cost V 5 bases and J 4 bases; bases outside gene matches: 5. The CDR3 spells CASSRGQGFYGYTF. In nucleotides, the CDR3 is TGTGCCAGCAGCAGGGGACAGGGTTTCTATGGCTACACCTTC.

Points on this clone: A read error may account for a junction end that differs from germline. The chain recombines TRBV7-9 with TRBJ1-2, with TRBD1 identical over 9 bases. The CDR3 runs 19 residues. Germline V lookup: CDR1 SEHNR, CDR2 FQNEAQ (reference sequence). DNA of the CDR3: TGTTCCAGCAGTCGAACAGGACAGGGGTTTAGGGGGACTAACTATGGCTACACCTTC. This encodes CSSSRTGQGFRGTNYGYTF.

The chain carries TRBV27 and TRBJ1-4, with 9 bases matching TRBD1. CDR3 length: 17 amino acids. V shed 4 bases, J shed 5 bases, and the junction held 11 bases outside the gene matches. Per germline, CDR1 MNHEY and CDR2 SMNVEV (reference sequence). The CDR3 nucleotides are TGTGCCAGCAGTTCACCGGGACAGGGACGCTCGAATGAAAAACTGTTTTTT. This gives the protein CASSSPGQGRSNEKLFF.

V is TRBV7-9 and J is TRBJ2-5; 8 positions match TRBD2. The CDR3 spans 19 residues. Germline V gene data show CDR1 as SEHNR and CDR2 as FQNEAQ (reference sequence). V lost 4 bases and J lost 1; bases outside the gene matches: 17. The CDR3 spells CASSSTWLAGIETQETQYF. CDR3 sequence (DNA): TGTGCCAGCAGCTCCACATGGCTAGCGGGTATAGAGACCCAAGAGACCCAGTACTTC.

The chain combines TRBV11-2 with TRBJ1-2; 7 positions agree with TRBD1. The CDR3 sequence is 15 residues long. Germline CDR1 reads SGHAT; CDR2 reads FQNNGV. J lost 2 bases, V lost 3 bases, and 6 bases had no gene match. DNA for the CDR3: TGTGCCAGCAGCTTCGCGGGGACAGTCAACTATGGCTACACCTTC. It is translated as CASSFAGTVNYGYTF.

The gene calls are TRBV4-1 and TRBJ2-3; TRBD2 matches 10 bases. There are 17 residues in the CDR3. The J segment lost 2 bases and the V segment lost 1 base, leaving 6 bases of the junction unmatched. Per the germline V gene, CDR1 is MGHRA and CDR2 is YSYEKL. The CDR3, as DNA: TGCGCCAGCAGCCAAGGAATGACTAGCGGGTCCACAGATACGCAGTATTTT. Amino acids: CASSQGMTSGSTDTQYF.

This chain joins TRBV15 and TRBJ2-5, with D hard to call. The CDR3 consists of 13 residues. Between the trimmed V and J ends, which lost 5 bases and 4 bases, there was a span of 11 bases. Per the germline V gene, CDR1 is LNHNV and CDR2 is YYDKDF (reference sequence). In DNA, the CDR3 is TGTGCCACCAGCCCAAGACATGGAGAGACCCAGTACTTC. It encodes CATSPRHGETQYF.

The rearrangement links TRBV9 to TRBJ2-5; 13 bases are a match to TRBD2. Germline loops: CDR1 SGDLS, CDR2 YYNGEE. The J segment lost 4 bases and the V segment lost 3 bases, leaving 12 bases of the junction unmatched. The CDR3 consists of 18 residues. The chain's CDR3 is CASSAPRTSGGTGETQYF. The DNA for the CDR3 is TGTGCCAGCAGCGCCCCGCGGACTAGCGGGGGAACCGGAGAGACCCAGTACTTC.

The chain uses TRBV6-1 and TRBJ2-3; no clear D. The germline V and J ends were trimmed by 6 bases and 7 bases, with 14 bases remaining between them. CDR1 is MNHNS, CDR2 SASEGT, per germline. The CDR3 is made up of 13 amino acids. CDR3 nucleotide sequence: TGTGCCAGCAGGATTTCCGCCGCTAATACGCAGTATTTT. Protein: CASRISAANTQYF.

The chain couples TRBV25-1 to TRBJ2-7, with a possible D match to TRBD2 (5 bases). Between the trimmed V and J ends, which lost 7 bases and 0 bases, there was a span of 13 bases. CDR1 is MGHDK and CDR2 is SYGVNS in the germline V gene. This CDR3 region has 14 residues. CDR3: CASTSGKGSYEQYF. CDR3 DNA sequence: TGTGCCAGCACATCGGGGAAGGGCTCCTACGAGCAGTACTTC.

The gene calls are TRBV29-1 and TRBJ2-1, with D maybe TRBD1 (5 bases). With 7 bases removed from V and 12 bases from J, the gap between germline ends came to 19 bases. CDR1 and CDR2 (germline): SQVTM, ANQGSEA. The CDR3 spans 12 residues. The CDR3 DNA reads TGCAGCGGCCGGGCATCCCTAACAGGGCAGTTCTTC. It yields the protein CSGRASLTGQFF.

The chain recombines TRBV18 with TRBJ2-5, with D possibly TRBD2 on 5 matching bases. Between the trimmed V and J ends, which lost 0 bases and 9 bases, there was a span of 17 bases. CDR3 length equals 15 residues. In germline, CDR1 is KGHSH, CDR2 LQKENI. The CDR3, as DNA: TGTGCCAGCTCACCACCCCACGGGGTCCCTGGGCCCCAGTACTTC. Translated, it gives CASSPPHGVPGPQYF.

Concerning this clone itself: One junction end disagrees with the germline gene, perhaps due to a read error. The chain is built from TRBV5-1 and TRBJ2-4; D is unclear. CDR1 is SGHRS, CDR2 YFSETQ, per germline. CDR3 length equals 15 residues. The CDR3 sequence: CASSFLRTAKNVQYF. In nucleotides, the CDR3 is TGCGCCAGCAGCTTTCTTCGCACTGCCAAAAACGTTCAGTACTTC.

The chain couples TRBV7-2 to TRBJ2-1; 8 bases agree with TRBD2. This CDR3 spans 15 amino acids. Trimming took 6 bases from V and 5 from J; bases not matched to a gene: 9. Germline values: CDR1 SGHTA, CDR2 FQGNSA. The CDR3 region has the DNA TGTGCCAGCAGACCCGGGGGCGGGGGGCACAATGAGCAGTTCTTC. Protein: CASRPGGGGHNEQFF.

The J gene is TRBJ2-7, the V gene TRBV7-2; 9 bases map to TRBD2. Per the germline V gene, CDR1 is SGHTA and CDR2 is FQGNSA. The CDR3 has 18 residues. V gave up 0 bases and J gave up 5 bases; unmatched junction bases: 14. CDR3 amino acids: CASSLARLAGTAFNEQYF. The CDR3 DNA reads as TGTGCCAGCAGCTTAGCGCGGCTAGCGGGGACGGCTTTTAACGAGCAGTACTTC.

This clone was seen just once. The chain employs TRBV4-2 and TRBJ2-7; TRBD2 might be the D (6 bases). The V end lost 1 base, the J end lost 11 bases, and 15 bases lay between the germline ends. The CDR3 sequence is 13 residues long. Germline V gene data show CDR1 as LGHNA and CDR2 as YNFKEQ. For the CDR3, the DNA is TGTGCCAGCAGCCAAGCCCCGGGAGACAAGGAGTACTTC. Translating gives CASSQAPGDKEYF.

The chain uses TRBV4-1 and TRBJ2-1; TRBD2 agrees at 9 bases. V trimming: 0 bases; J trimming: 9 bases; junction bases outside the gene matches: 6. CDR3 length equals 15 residues. Germline-derived CDR1 and CDR2 are MGHRA and YSYEKL. The CDR3 sequence: CASSQELSGGIEQFF. DNA for the CDR3: TGCGCCAGCAGCCAAGAGCTAAGCGGGGGGATTGAGCAGTTCTTC.

This clone was picked up a small number of times. Other DNA sequences in this sample translate to the same CDR3. The chain joins TRBV2 to TRBJ1-4; 8 bases are a match to TRBD1. The germline gives CDR1 SNHLY, CDR2 FYNNEI. Trimming at V came to 6 bases and at J to 7 bases, leaving 1 base not matched to a gene. The CDR3 length is 12 residues. The CDR3 DNA sequence: TGTGCCAGCAGCGACAGGGGTGAAAAACTGTTTTTT. It encodes CASSDRGEKLFF.

This chain links TRBV14 with TRBJ1-2, with 7 bases fitting TRBD1. The CDR3 runs to 15 residues. Per germline, CDR1 SGHDN and CDR2 FVKESK. V lost 0 bases and J lost 4; bases outside the gene matches: 5. Here the CDR3 DNA reads TGTGCCAGCAGCCAAGATCTAGGGACAGCCTATGGCTACACCTTC. This sequence encodes CASSQDLGTAYGYTF.